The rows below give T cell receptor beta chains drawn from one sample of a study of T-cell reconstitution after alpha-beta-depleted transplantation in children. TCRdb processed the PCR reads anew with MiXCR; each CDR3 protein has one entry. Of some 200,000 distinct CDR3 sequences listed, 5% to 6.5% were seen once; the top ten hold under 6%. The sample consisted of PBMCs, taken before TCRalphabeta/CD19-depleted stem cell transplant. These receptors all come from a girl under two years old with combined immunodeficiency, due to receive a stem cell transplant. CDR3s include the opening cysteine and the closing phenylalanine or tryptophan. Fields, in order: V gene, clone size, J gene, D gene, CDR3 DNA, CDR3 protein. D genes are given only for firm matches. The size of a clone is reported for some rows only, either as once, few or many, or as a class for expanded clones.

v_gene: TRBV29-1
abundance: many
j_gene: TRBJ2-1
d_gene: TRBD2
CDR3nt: TGCAGCGTTTCCGGGACTAGCGGGAGGTCCTACAATGAGCAGTTCTTC
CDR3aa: CSVSGTSGRSYNEQFF

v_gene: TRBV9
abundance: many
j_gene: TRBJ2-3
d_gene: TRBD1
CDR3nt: TGTGCCAGCAGCCCGAAGGACAGGGCGATAGATACGCAGTATTTT
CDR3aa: CASSPKDRAIDTQYF

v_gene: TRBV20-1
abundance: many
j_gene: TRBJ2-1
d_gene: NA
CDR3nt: TGCAGTGCTAGGAGTTTCCGCGAAACAGGACCTCTGGGCAATGAGCAGTTCTTC
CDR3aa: CSARSFRETGPLGNEQFF

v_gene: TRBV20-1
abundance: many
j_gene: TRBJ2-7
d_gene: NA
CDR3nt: TGCAGTGCTAGAGAGGGGCGGGCTACCTACGAGCAGTACTTC
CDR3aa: CSAREGRATYEQYF

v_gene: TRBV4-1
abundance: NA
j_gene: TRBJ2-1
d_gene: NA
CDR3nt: TGCGCCAGCAGCCAATCCGGGACTGGCGGGACAAACAATGAGCAGTTCTTC
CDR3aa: CASSQSGTGGTNNEQFF

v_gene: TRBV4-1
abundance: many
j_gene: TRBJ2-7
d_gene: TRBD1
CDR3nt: TGCGCCAGCAGCCAAGTGGTGACAGGGCACTACGAGCAGTACTTC
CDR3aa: CASSQVVTGHYEQYF

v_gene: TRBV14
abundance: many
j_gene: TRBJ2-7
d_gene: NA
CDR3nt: TGTGCCAGCAGCCAAGAACCAGGAGGGTCTTTGGGCTTACACGAGCAGTACTTC
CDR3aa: CASSQEPGGSLGLHEQYF

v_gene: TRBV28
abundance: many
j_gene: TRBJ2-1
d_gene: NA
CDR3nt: TGTGCCAGCAGTTCCCGTGGGGTTTGGGGTGGGGACAATGAGCAGTTCTTC
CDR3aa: CASSSRGVWGGDNEQFF

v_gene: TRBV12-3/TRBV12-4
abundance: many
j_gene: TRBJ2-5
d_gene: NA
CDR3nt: TGTGCCAGCAGTTTAGGAGGACTCCAAGAGACCCAGTACTTC
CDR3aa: CASSLGGLQETQYF

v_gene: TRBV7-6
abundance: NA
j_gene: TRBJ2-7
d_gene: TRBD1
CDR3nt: TGTGCCAGCAGCCCCAAGGGACAGGGGTACTACGAGCAGTACTTC
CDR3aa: CASSPKGQGYYEQYF

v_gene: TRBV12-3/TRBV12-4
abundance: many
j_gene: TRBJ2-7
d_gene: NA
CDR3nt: TGTGCCAGCAGTTTAGACGGGGGCCTTTACGAGCAGTACTTC
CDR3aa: CASSLDGGLYEQYF

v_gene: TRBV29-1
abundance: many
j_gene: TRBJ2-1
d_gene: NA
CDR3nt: TGCAGCACGTACGATCCCCTAAATGAGCAGTTCTTC
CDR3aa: CSTYDPLNEQFF

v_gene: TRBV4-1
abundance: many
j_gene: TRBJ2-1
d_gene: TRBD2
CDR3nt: TGCGCCAGCAGCCAAGATGCGGGGCGGGAGCTTGGCGGTGAGCAGTTCTTC
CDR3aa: CASSQDAGRELGGEQFF

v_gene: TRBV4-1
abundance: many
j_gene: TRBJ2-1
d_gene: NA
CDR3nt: TGCGCCAGCAGCCAGTCGGGGTACAATGAGCAGTTCTTC
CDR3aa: CASSQSGYNEQFF

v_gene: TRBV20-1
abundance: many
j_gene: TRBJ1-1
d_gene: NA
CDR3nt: TGCAGTGCTCCAGCATATGAGACTAGCACTGGAGCTTTCTTT
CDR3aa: CSAPAYETSTGAFF

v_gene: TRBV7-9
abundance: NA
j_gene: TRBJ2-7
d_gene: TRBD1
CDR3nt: TGTGCCAGCAGACACCCGGGACAGGGGGTCCCTTACGAGCAGTACTTC
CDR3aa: CASRHPGQGVPYEQYF

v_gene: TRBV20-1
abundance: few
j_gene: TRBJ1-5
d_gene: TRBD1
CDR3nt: TGCAGTGCTAGTTTGACTCCAACAGGGGAGGTCCAGCCCCAGCATTTT
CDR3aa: CSASLTPTGEVQPQHF

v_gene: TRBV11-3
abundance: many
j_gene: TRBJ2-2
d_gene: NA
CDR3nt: TGTGCCAGCAGCTTACCCCGACTAGAGTTGAACACCGGGGAGCTGTTTTTT
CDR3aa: CASSLPRLELNTGELFF

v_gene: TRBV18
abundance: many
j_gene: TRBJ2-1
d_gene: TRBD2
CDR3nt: TGTGCCAGCTCACCATCAAGGGACTACTACAATGAGCAGTTCTTC
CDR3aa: CASSPSRDYYNEQFF

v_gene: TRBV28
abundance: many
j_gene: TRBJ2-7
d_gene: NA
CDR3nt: TGTGCCAGCAGTTTTGGTTTTTCCTACGAGCAGTACTTC
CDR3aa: CASSFGFSYEQYF

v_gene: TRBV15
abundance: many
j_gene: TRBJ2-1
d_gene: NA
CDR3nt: TGTGCCACCAGCAGGGAACCAGGGGTGGAGAACAATGAGCAGTTCTTC
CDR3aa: CATSREPGVENNEQFF

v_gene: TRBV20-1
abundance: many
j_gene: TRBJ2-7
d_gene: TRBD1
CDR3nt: TGCAGTGCTAGTCGTCGGGACAGCATCTACGAGCAGTACTTC
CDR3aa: CSASRRDSIYEQYF

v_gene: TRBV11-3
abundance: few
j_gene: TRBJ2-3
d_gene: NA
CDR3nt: TGTGCCAGCAGCCCCTGGATGGGAGATACGCAGTATTTT
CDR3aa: CASSPWMGDTQYF

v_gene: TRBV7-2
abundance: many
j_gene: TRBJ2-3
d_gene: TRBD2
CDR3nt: TGTGCCAGCAGCCCCTATCTAGCGGGGGCAGATACGCAGTATTTT
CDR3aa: CASSPYLAGADTQYF

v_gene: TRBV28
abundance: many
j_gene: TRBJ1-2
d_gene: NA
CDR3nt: TGTGCCAGCAGTTCGCCGAGGCAGCTACACTATGGCTACACCTTC
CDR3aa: CASSSPRQLHYGYTF

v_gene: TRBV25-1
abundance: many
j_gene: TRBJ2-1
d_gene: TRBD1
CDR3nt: TGTGCCAGCAGTGAATATTTCATGCGAGACAGGGGGTTGGTGAATGAGCAGTTCTTC
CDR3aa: CASSEYFMRDRGLVNEQFF

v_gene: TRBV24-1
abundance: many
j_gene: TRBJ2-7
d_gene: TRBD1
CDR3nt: TGTGCCACGGGACAGGGGTACGAGCAGTACTTC
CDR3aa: CATGQGYEQYF

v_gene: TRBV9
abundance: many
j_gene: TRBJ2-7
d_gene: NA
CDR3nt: TGTGCCAGCAGCGCCGGGACCCAAGTCTACGAGCAGTACTTC
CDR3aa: CASSAGTQVYEQYF

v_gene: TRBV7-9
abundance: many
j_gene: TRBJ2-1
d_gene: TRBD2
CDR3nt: TGTGCCAGCAGTCCTTTCCCTAGCGGGGCCCTAGAGCAGTTCTTC
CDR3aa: CASSPFPSGALEQFF

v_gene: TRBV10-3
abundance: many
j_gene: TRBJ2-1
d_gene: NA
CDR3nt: TGTGCCATCAGTGACTACAGGGATCCCCCCTACAATGAGCAGTTCTTC
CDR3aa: CAISDYRDPPYNEQFF

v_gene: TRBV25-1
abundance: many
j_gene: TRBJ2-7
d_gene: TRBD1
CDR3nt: TGTGCCAGCAGTGAATATCCCCCAGGGGGTTTGAACGAGCAGTACTTC
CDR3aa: CASSEYPPGGLNEQYF

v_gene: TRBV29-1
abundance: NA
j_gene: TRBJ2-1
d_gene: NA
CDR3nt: TGCAGCGTTAAAGCTTCTTACAATGAGCAGTTCTTC
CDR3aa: CSVKASYNEQFF

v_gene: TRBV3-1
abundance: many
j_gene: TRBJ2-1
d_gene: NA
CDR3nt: TGTGCCAGCAGCCCCTCGGAGGATGGAATTGAGCAGTTCTTC
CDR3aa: CASSPSEDGIEQFF

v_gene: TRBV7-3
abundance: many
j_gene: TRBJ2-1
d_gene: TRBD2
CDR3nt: TGTGCCAGCAGCCCCTGGACTAGCGGGCGGGACAATGAGCAGTTCTTC
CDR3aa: CASSPWTSGRDNEQFF

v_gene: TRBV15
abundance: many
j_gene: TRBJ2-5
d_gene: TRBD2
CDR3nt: TGTGCCACCAGCAACGAACCTAGCGGGGGGTGGGAGACCCAGTACTTC
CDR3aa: CATSNEPSGGWETQYF

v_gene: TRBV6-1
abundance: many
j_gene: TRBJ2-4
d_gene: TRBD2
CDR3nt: TGTGCCAGCAGTGAAAAGGTAGCGGGAGGGGCCAAAAACATTCAGTACTTC
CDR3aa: CASSEKVAGGAKNIQYF

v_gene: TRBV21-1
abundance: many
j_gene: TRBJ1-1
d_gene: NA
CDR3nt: TGTGCCAGCAGCAGGTGGAGGGGGGGCACTGAAGCTTTCTTT
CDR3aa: CASSRWRGGTEAFF

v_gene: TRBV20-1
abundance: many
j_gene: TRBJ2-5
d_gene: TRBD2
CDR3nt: TGCAGTGCAACCCAGGCGACTAGCGGGAGAGGAGGAGAGACCCAGTACTTC
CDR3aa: CSATQATSGRGGETQYF

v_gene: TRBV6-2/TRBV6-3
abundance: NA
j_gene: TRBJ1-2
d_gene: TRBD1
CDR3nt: TGTGCCAGATCCGGGACAGTCGGCTACACCTTC
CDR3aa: CARSGTVGYTF

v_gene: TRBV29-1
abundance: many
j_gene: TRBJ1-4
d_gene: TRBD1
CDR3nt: TGCAGCGTGGCCAGGGGGCGCGACTCCCCGAATAATGAAAAACTGTTTTTT
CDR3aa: CSVARGRDSPNNEKLFF

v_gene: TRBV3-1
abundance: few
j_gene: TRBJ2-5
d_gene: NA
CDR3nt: TGTGCCAGCAGCCACCCGAGGACGGACCAAGAGACCCAGTACTTC
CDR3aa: CASSHPRTDQETQYF

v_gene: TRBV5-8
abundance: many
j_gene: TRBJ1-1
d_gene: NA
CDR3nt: TGTGCCAGCAGCATAGGGGTGAACACTGAAGCTTTCTTT
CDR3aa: CASSIGVNTEAFF

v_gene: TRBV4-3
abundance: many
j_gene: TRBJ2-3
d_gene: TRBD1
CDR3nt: TGCGCCAGCAGCCAAGATCGGACAGGGGTAAGGTCAGATACGCAGTATTTT
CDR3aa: CASSQDRTGVRSDTQYF

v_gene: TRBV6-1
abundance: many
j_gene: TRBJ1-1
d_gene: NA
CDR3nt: TGTGCCAGCAGACAGGGTCCGAGCACTGAAGCTTTCTTT
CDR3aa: CASRQGPSTEAFF

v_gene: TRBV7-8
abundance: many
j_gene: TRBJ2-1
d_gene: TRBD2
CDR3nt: TGTGCCAGCAGCCCCCCCTGGTTGACTAGCGGGGAGACCTACAATGAGCAGTTCTTC
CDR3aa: CASSPPWLTSGETYNEQFF

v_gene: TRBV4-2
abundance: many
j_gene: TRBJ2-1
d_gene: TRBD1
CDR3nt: TGTGCCAGCAGCCAAGCTTCGACAGGGTACAATGAGCAGTTCTTC
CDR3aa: CASSQASTGYNEQFF

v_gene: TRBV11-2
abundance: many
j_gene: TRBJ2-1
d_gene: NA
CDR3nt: TGTGCCAGCAGCTTAGGGGAGGCGGGGTTGAGCTCCTACAATGAGCAGTTCTTC
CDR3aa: CASSLGEAGLSSYNEQFF